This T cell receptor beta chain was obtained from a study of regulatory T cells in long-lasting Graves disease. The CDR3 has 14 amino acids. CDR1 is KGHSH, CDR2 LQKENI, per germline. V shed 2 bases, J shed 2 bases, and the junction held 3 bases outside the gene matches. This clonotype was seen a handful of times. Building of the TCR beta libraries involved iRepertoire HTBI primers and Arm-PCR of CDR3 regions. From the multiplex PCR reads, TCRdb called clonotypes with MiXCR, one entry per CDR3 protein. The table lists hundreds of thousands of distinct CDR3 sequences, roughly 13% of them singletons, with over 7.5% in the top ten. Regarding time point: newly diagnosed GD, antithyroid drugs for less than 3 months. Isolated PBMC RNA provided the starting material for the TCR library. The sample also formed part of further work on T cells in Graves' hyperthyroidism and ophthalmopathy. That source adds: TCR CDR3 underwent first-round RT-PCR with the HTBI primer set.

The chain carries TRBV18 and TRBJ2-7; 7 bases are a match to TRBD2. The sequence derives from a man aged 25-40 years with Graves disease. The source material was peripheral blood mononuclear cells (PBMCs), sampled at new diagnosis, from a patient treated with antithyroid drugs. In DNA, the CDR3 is TGTGCCAGCTCACCATCGCGGGAGACCTACGAGCAGTACTTC. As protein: CASSPSRETYEQYF.